The rows below give T cell receptor beta chains drawn from one sample of a study of regulatory T cells in long-lasting Graves disease. One entry per CDR3 protein, called by TCRdb with MiXCR from the multiplex PCR reads. The table lists roughly 560,000 distinct CDR3 sequences, 9.5% to 15% of them singletons. These records were also assigned to another study, of T cells in Graves' hyperthyroidism and ophthalmopathy.

Sequenced here: peripheral blood mononuclear cells (PBMCs), sampled at new diagnosis, from a patient treated with antithyroid drugs. These receptors were collected from a woman in her thirties with Graves disease. The conserved cysteine and the conserved F or W are not part of the CDR3 here.

cdr3_aa j_call v_call
SARDWASGMVEAETQY TRBJ2-5 TRBV20-1
AIRGTSGTNEQY TRBJ2-7 TRBV10-3
ASSFRGQGASGYT TRBJ1-2 TRBV28
ASSRGPQPQH TRBJ1-5 TRBV19
ASSPTMNTGELF TRBJ2-2 TRBV7-2
ASSKRLVGVKSTGELF TRBJ2-2 TRBV19
ASSPGPSGDF TRBJ2-1 TRBV18
ASSEHRAGSYNEQF TRBJ2-1 TRBV25-1
SADHPGPKMQF TRBJ2-1 TRBV20-1
VSSVVGSGGITGELF TRBJ2-2 TRBV9
ASSLADFQETQY TRBJ2-5 TRBV5-1
ASSSLGTSGYEQY TRBJ2-7 TRBV28
ASSLSGITEAF TRBJ1-1 TRBV16
ASSFYTDTNEQF TRBJ2-1 TRBV27
ASSLMLSEQF TRBJ2-1 TRBV7-9
ASSLGQGQNSPLH TRBJ1-6 TRBV7-8
ASSLDSGTYTGELF TRBJ2-2 TRBV7-2
ASRLTRWGALDGAF TRBJ1-1 TRBV28
ASSRKVVEKLF TRBJ1-4 TRBV2
ASSLGLESGKNIQY TRBJ2-4 TRBV7-9